This T cell receptor beta chain was identified in a study of blood T cells in healthy people across ages. Study-wide results and limits: The study regarded diversity estimates from one million T cells as underestimates.

Germline CDR1 SEHNR, CDR2 FQNEAQ (reference sequence). The CDR3 covers 12 residues. V lost 4 bases to trimming and J lost 5 bases, with 9 bases between them. Combining a sample-barcoded 5' primer with a J-beta primer mix, a second PCR ran for 7 to 11 cycles. Each cDNA molecule received a tag from a template-switch adaptor that had 12 random nucleotides. From the 5' RACE reads, TCRdb called clonotypes with MiXCR, one entry per CDR3 protein. The sample includes some 920,000 distinct CDR3 sequences, roughly 50% of them seen just once. This clonotype was recorded a few times. What it recognizes is unknown.

The chain is built from TRBV7-9 and TRBJ2-7, with a tentative D call TRBD1 (5 bases). Sequencing input: blood. This receptor was identified in a woman aged 55-70 years in good health. The DNA of the CDR3 is TGTGCCAGCAGCTACGACAGCGACGAGCAGTACTTC. Amino acids: CASSYDSDEQYF.